The T cell receptor beta chain under discussion was sequenced for a study of T cell responses to AZD1222 COVID-19 vaccine. Study background: Pooling was applied to second doses at about 4 or about 12 weeks. Study-wide results and limits: Spike was spanned by vaccine-associated CD4 TCRs, which were dominant at 160-218 and 743-854. Seropositive AZD1222 recipients at baseline numbered only five or six. Clonal diversity was possibly underestimated; the donors were predominantly white British and more often female.

TCRdb's table, derived via immunoSEQ multiplex PCR, lists solely in-frame clones and lacks some. The data hold approximately 100,000 clones, with approximately 87% observed a single time. The CDR3 consists of 16 residues. V lost 3 bases, J lost 1 base, and 7 bases stayed unmatched. Germline V gene lookup returns CDR1 SGHKS and CDR2 YYEKEE (reference sequence). Note on this clone: Its antigen is not identified.

This sequence was found in an adult in good health. The specimen comprised peripheral blood, sampled on day 0 of AZD1222 vaccination. J is TRBJ2-1 and V is TRBV5-5; TRBD2 aligns across 7 bases. CDR3 in amino acids: CASSSGRGGSYNEQFF. CDR3 coding DNA: TGTGCCAGCAGCTCAGGGAGGGGAGGGTCCTACAATGAGCAGTTCTTC.